This T cell receptor beta chain was captured by sequencing in a study of brain T cells in children with intractable seizures. Study-level points and caveats: Viral specificity was inferred only from CDR3 similarity; HCMV serostatus was unknown. Top 50 brain clonotypes included both public and private clones.

Looked up from germline, CDR1 is SGHDT and CDR2 is YYEEEE. The CDR3 extends over 14 amino acids. Trimming cost V 4 bases and J 2 bases, with 13 bases left between them. Comment on this clone: The antigen is undetermined.

Sequencing was performed with immunoSEQ multiplex PCR; in TCRdb, only in-frame clones are kept and a portion is missing. The sample lists about 1,500 clones, around 82% occurring once. Only cases whose brain tissue showed the highest T cell transcript signatures were sequenced. Patients received at least one anti-epileptic drug before surgery. The chain employs TRBV5-6 and TRBJ2-7; D ambiguous. The sample consisted of resected brain tissue, taken at surgery. This clonotype was sampled from a boy younger than 18 with focal cortical dysplasia and intractable seizures. The CDR3 coding sequence is TGTGCCAGCAGCCCCTACAGTCATACCTACGAGCAGTACGTC. Protein: CASSPYSHTYEQYV.